Listed below are T cell receptor beta chains from one sample, sequenced in a study of T cells in localized non-small cell lung cancer. TCRdb's table, derived via immunoSEQ multiplex PCR, lists solely in-frame clones and lacks some. Among 65,000 to 80,000 clones, 65% to 85% were seen once, and the ten largest hold approximately 1.2%. The sample here was peripheral blood, taken before any cancer treatment. These receptors were taken from a female donor of 60 years or more with stage I lung adenocarcinoma. CDR3s include the opening cysteine and the closing phenylalanine or tryptophan. The D gene is left open where the match is weak. The size entry is marked missing in some rows and otherwise reads once, few, many or a size class.

D gene,V gene,clone size,J gene,CDR3 protein,CDR3 DNA
.,TRBV29-1,.,TRBJ1-2,CSVWGNYGYTF,TGCAGCGTCTGGGGGAACTATGGCTACACCTTC
.,TRBV9,.,TRBJ2-3,CASSAGTREGTDTQYF,TGTGCCAGCAGCGCCGGGACCCGAGAGGGTACAGATACGCAGTATTTT
TRBD1,TRBV7-9,.,TRBJ1-4,CASSHDRGRTNEKLFF,TGTGCCAGCAGCCACGACAGGGGGCGAACTAATGAAAAACTGTTTTTT
.,TRBV7-4,once,TRBJ1-6,CASSLSSRNSPLHF,TGTGCCAGCAGCTTATCTTCGAGGAATTCACCCCTCCACTTT
TRBD2,TRBV11-2,.,TRBJ2-1,CASSLLTSGSSYNEQFF,TGTGCCAGCAGCTTATTGACTAGCGGGAGCTCCTACAATGAGCAGTTCTTC
TRBD1,TRBV5-1,.,TRBJ2-7,CASSWDSWNEQYF,TGCGCCAGCAGCTGGGACAGCTGGAACGAGCAGTACTTC
TRBD1,TRBV28,.,TRBJ1-6,CASSPLRQGAGSPLHF,TGTGCCAGCAGTCCCCTTCGACAGGGGGCTGGATCACCCCTCCACTTT
.,TRBV7-9,.,TRBJ2-1,CASSQQSRSYNEQFF,TGTGCCAGCAGCCAGCAGAGTAGAAGCTACAATGAGCAGTTCTTC
.,TRBV5-8,.,TRBJ2-1,CASSLRGQPYNEQFF,TGTGCCAGCAGCTTGCGGGGGCAGCCCTACAATGAGCAGTTCTTC
.,TRBV20-1,.,TRBJ1-2,CSATENYGYTF,TGCAGTGCTACGGAAAACTATGGCTACACCTTC
TRBD2,TRBV11-3,.,TRBJ2-3,CASSLRAGGTDTQYF,TGTGCCAGCAGCCTACGAGCGGGAGGCACAGATACGCAGTATTTT
.,TRBV9,.,TRBJ2-2,CASSPLGVNTGELFF,TGTGCCAGCAGCCCACTTGGGGTTAACACCGGGGAGCTGTTTTTT
TRBD2,TRBV19,once,TRBJ2-5,CASSLHSGGASETQYF,TGTGCCAGTAGTCTACATAGCGGGGGGGCCTCAGAGACCCAGTACTTC
.,TRBV28,.,TRBJ1-2,CASRWPSSYGYTF,TGTGCCAGCCGGTGGCCCTCTAGTTATGGCTACACCTTC
.,TRBV12-5,few,TRBJ1-1,CASGLEENTEAFF,TGTGCTAGTGGTTTGGAAGAGAACACTGAAGCTTTCTTT
.,TRBV2,.,TRBJ1-1,CASSEQGGQTGAFF,TGTGCCAGCAGTGAACAGGGAGGGCAGACTGGGGCTTTCTTT
.,TRBV29-1,once,TRBJ2-5,CSVEPGTVGTQYF,TGCAGCGTTGAACCGGGTACCGTAGGGACCCAGTACTTC
.,TRBV28,.,TRBJ1-5,CASSSTSFLNQPQHF,TGTGCCAGCAGTTCTACCTCGTTCCTAAATCAGCCCCAGCATTTT
.,TRBV5-1,.,TRBJ1-5,CASSPGGGAYQPQHF,TGCGCCAGCAGCCCCGGAGGGGGGGCATATCAGCCCCAGCATTTT
.,TRBV7-9,.,TRBJ1-2,CASSLRETGLGYGYTF,TGTGCCAGCAGCTTAAGGGAGACGGGTCTCGGCTATGGCTACACCTTC
TRBD2,TRBV7-3,.,TRBJ2-2,CASSPLAGGSGELFF,TGTGCCAGCAGCCCACTAGCGGGAGGCTCCGGGGAGCTGTTTTTT
.,TRBV2,.,TRBJ2-7,CASTASPGPHEQYF,TGTGCCAGCACCGCGTCCCCAGGGCCCCACGAGCAGTACTTC
.,TRBV9,.,TRBJ2-1,CASSIRAKTDSYNEQFF,TGTGCCAGCAGCATCCGGGCGAAGACCGATTCCTACAATGAGCAGTTCTTC
TRBD2,TRBV9,.,TRBJ2-1,CASSVFSGNYNEQFF,TGTGCCAGCAGCGTATTTAGCGGGAATTACAATGAGCAGTTCTTC
.,TRBV5-5,.,TRBJ1-1,CASSPRDGGNTEAFF,TGTGCCAGCAGCCCCCGGGACGGAGGAAACACTGAAGCTTTCTTT
TRBD2,TRBV7-9,.,TRBJ2-7,CASSGTSGGYEQYF,TGTGCCAGCAGCGGGACTAGCGGGGGCTACGAGCAGTACTTC
TRBD1,TRBV7-2,few,TRBJ1-6,CASRVTGGADSPLHF,TGTGCCAGCCGAGTGACAGGGGGCGCGGATTCACCCCTCCACTTT
.,TRBV2,once,TRBJ1-3,CASSEGQLSGNTIYF,TGTGCCAGCAGTGAAGGACAGCTCTCTGGAAACACCATATATTTT
.,TRBV9,.,TRBJ2-3,CASSVVGDGTDTQYF,TGTGCCAGCAGCGTAGTCGGGGACGGCACAGATACGCAGTATTTT
.,TRBV11-3,once,TRBJ2-2,CASSLGDSYTGELFF,TGTGCCAGCAGCTTAGGTGACAGTTACACCGGGGAGCTGTTTTTT
.,TRBV7-2,.,TRBJ1-4,CASSPGGGATNEKLFF,TGTGCCAGCAGCCCCGGTGGGGGGGCCACTAATGAAAAACTGTTTTTT
.,TRBV19,.,TRBJ2-1,CASRDDPVGLALGSEQFF,TGTGCCAGTAGGGACGACCCCGTTGGGCTAGCGCTGGGCAGCGAGCAGTTCTTC
TRBD2,TRBV5-4,.,TRBJ2-5,CASSTTSGGAETQYF,TGTGCCAGCAGCACAACTAGCGGGGGGGCAGAGACCCAGTACTTC
.,TRBV5-5,.,TRBJ2-7,CASSLAGGAYYEQYF,TGTGCCAGCAGCTTGGCTGGGGGGGCCTACTACGAGCAGTACTTC
.,TRBV5-1,.,TRBJ2-1,CASSVDNEQFF,TGCGCCAGCAGTGTGGACAATGAGCAGTTCTTC
.,TRBV7-9,.,TRBJ2-7,CASSSKGPIEQYF,TGTGCCAGCAGCTCAAAAGGGCCTATCGAGCAGTACTTC
.,TRBV29-1,.,TRBJ1-1,CSGHDRNTEAFF,TGCAGCGGCCATGACAGGAACACTGAAGCTTTCTTT
.,TRBV7-2,.,TRBJ2-1,CASSSLGLRDNEQFF,TGTGCCAGCAGCTCCCTCGGGTTGAGGGACAATGAGCAGTTCTTC
.,TRBV6-1,.,TRBJ2-7,CASSEGYEQYF,TGTGCCAGCAGTGAGGGCTACGAGCAGTACTTC
TRBD1,TRBV28,.,TRBJ1-1,CASSFHRGRLSEAFF,TGTGCCAGCAGTTTCCACAGGGGGCGGCTTTCTGAAGCTTTCTTT
TRBD2,TRBV5-1,.,TRBJ2-3,CASSWGGLAFDTQYF,TGCGCCAGCAGCTGGGGGGGACTAGCGTTTGATACGCAGTATTTT
.,TRBV7-3,.,TRBJ2-2,CASSPLAANTGELFF,TGTGCCAGCAGCCCCCTGGCCGCGAACACCGGGGAGCTGTTTTTT
TRBD1,TRBV7-8,.,TRBJ2-7,CASSETGAYEQYF,TGTGCCAGCAGCGAGACAGGGGCCTACGAGCAGTACTTC
TRBD1,TRBV9,.,TRBJ2-7,CASSPQQGVHEQYF,TGTGCCAGCAGCCCTCAACAGGGGGTCCACGAGCAGTACTTC
.,TRBV11-3,.,TRBJ2-2,CASSSARSAGELFF,TGTGCCAGCAGCTCAGCACGTAGCGCCGGGGAGCTGTTTTTT
.,TRBV7-8,.,TRBJ1-6,CASSARTATHSPLHF,TGTGCCAGCAGCGCAAGGACAGCCACTCATTCACCCCTCCACTTT
TRBD1,TRBV7-2,.,TRBJ1-2,CASTLTGINYGYTF,TGTGCCAGCACTCTGACAGGGATCAACTATGGCTACACCTTC
TRBD2,TRBV2,.,TRBJ2-1,CASSEESGGNEQFF,TGTGCCAGCAGTGAAGAATCGGGGGGCAATGAGCAGTTCTTC
.,TRBV4-1,.,TRBJ1-5,CASSPEWDQPQHF,TGCGCCAGCAGCCCTGAATGGGATCAGCCCCAGCATTTT
TRBD1,TRBV6-6,.,TRBJ1-1,CATGGDRSTTEAFF,TGTGCCACAGGGGGTGACAGGTCGACCACTGAAGCTTTCTTT
.,TRBV6-4,.,TRBJ2-1,CASSLSSRANEQFF,TGTGCCAGCAGTCTGAGTTCTCGAGCGAATGAGCAGTTCTTC
.,TRBV28,.,TRBJ2-4,CASSLGPGGVQYF,TGTGCCAGCAGTCTCGGTCCTGGAGGGGTTCAGTACTTC
TRBD1,TRBV6-5,.,TRBJ1-1,CASGWQGAIATEAFF,TGTGCCAGCGGGTGGCAGGGGGCGATTGCCACTGAAGCTTTCTTT
.,TRBV11-3,once,TRBJ1-1,CASSLGQGRYEGKTEAFF,TGTGCCAGCAGCTTAGGCCAGGGAAGGTACGAGGGGAAGACTGAAGCTTTCTTT
TRBD2,TRBV6-5,.,TRBJ2-7,CASSYGLATYEQYF,TGTGCCAGCAGTTACGGACTAGCGACTTACGAGCAGTACTTC
.,TRBV5-1,once,TRBJ1-2,CASSIDRPNSNYGYTF,TGCGCCAGCAGCATAGACAGGCCCAACTCTAACTATGGCTACACCTTC
TRBD1,TRBV5-1,.,TRBJ2-1,CASSYDRGRVNEQFF,TGCGCCAGCAGTTATGACAGGGGGCGGGTGAATGAGCAGTTCTTC
.,TRBV6-5,.,TRBJ1-2,CASSPSGEGYGYTF,TGTGCCAGCAGTCCTTCAGGGGAGGGCTATGGCTACACCTTC
.,TRBV5-6,.,TRBJ2-7,CASSLDRTSEQYF,TGTGCCAGCAGCTTGGACCGAACTTCAGAGCAGTACTTC
.,TRBV27,.,TRBJ2-3,CASSLLTGSHTDTQYF,TGTGCCAGCAGTTTATTGACGGGGTCACACACAGATACGCAGTATTTT